This entry lists 14 T cell receptor beta chains sequenced from one sample in a study of T cell changes during pregnancy in multiple sclerosis. Some clones are missing from TCRdb's copy, which holds only in-frame ones; the method was immunoSEQ multiplex PCR. The sample holds 60,000 to 70,000 clones, roughly 90% seen once. This material consisted of peripheral blood, taken in the second trimester of pregnancy. These receptors were taken from a female donor with multiple sclerosis, enrolled in a pregnancy study.

The chain couples TRBV11-2 to TRBJ2-5, with TRBD2 as a possible D gene (5 bases). Germline V lookup: CDR1 SGHAT, CDR2 FQNNGV. The CDR3 has 16 residues. Trimming took off 5 bases at V and 3 bases at J, with 19 bases between the two ends. The CDR3 reads CASSPRKRQSEETQYF. The CDR3, as DNA: TGTGCCAGCAGCCCGAGAAAGCGGCAGTCTGAAGAGACCCAGTACTTC.

This sequence joins TRBV10-3 and TRBJ1-5; the D gene is possibly TRBD1 (6 bases). V was trimmed by 10 bases and J by 5 bases, leaving 24 bases between them. The CDR3 is 16 amino acids. Germline CDR1 is ENHRY and CDR2 is SYGVKD. CDR3 sequence reads: CATARGTGLEDQPQHF. CDR3 nucleotides: TGTGCCACCGCCCGGGGAACAGGGCTCGAGGATCAGCCCCAGCATTTT.

The chain employs TRBV7-9 and TRBJ2-1; unclear D gene. V dropped 4 bases and J dropped 3 bases, with 4 bases sitting between them. Germline CDR1 SEHNR, CDR2 FQNEAQ (reference sequence). There are 12 residues in the CDR3. CDR3 bases: TGTGCCAGCAGCTCTATCTACAATGAGCAGTTCTTC. Residues: CASSSIYNEQFF.

This clone appeared a few times. The CDR3 DNA is TGTGCCAGCAGCTTAGCTCTCACATTCAACACCGGGGAGCTGTTTTTT. Translation: CASSLALTFNTGELFF. V is TRBV7-9 and J is TRBJ2-2; D is unresolved. The V end lost 0 bases, the J end lost 2 bases, and 10 bases lay between the germline ends. Germline V lookup: CDR1 SEHNR, CDR2 FQNEAQ (reference sequence). The CDR3 has 16 residues.

This clone was seen just once. The rearrangement uses TRBV6-1 and TRBJ2-4; D is perhaps TRBD2 (5 bases). The CDR3 extends over 13 amino acids. V shed 3 bases and J shed 9 bases, with 12 bases lying between them. Germline CDR1 and CDR2: MNHNS and SASEGT. The CDR3 DNA follows: TGTGCCAGCAGTGAGGCGGACTCCTCCATTCAGTACTTC. This sequence encodes CASSEADSSIQYF.

The chain links TRBV27 to TRBJ2-7, with D tentatively TRBD2 (6 bases). V lost 4 bases and J 2 bases, leaving 12 bases between the germline ends. Germline loops: CDR1 MNHEY, CDR2 SMNVEV (reference sequence). This CDR3 comprises 14 residues. In DNA form, the CDR3 reads TGTGCCAGCAGTTCGGAGGGCTTCCCCTACGAGCAGTACTTC. Its translation is CASSSEGFPYEQYF.

The chain has TRBV6-5 and TRBJ2-5; TRBD2 agrees at 7 bases. V lost 3 bases and J lost 0; bases outside the gene matches: 4. Germline V gene sequence: CDR1 MNHEY, CDR2 SVGAGI. This CDR3 has 15 amino acids. CDR3 bases: TGTGCCAGCAGTTATCGACGGGGGGACCAAGAGACCCAGTACTTC. It codes for CASSYRRGDQETQYF.

This chain joins TRBV5-1 and TRBJ2-7; TRBD1 aligns across 7 bases. Per germline, CDR1 SGHRS and CDR2 YFSETQ. The CDR3 loop spans 14 amino acids. V dropped 4 bases and J dropped 7; count of bases not matched to a gene: 11. The CDR3 DNA reads TGCGCCAGCAGCATCGAGGGACAGATTTCAGAGCAGTACTTC. As protein: CASSIEGQISEQYF.

This clone was counted a single time. The J gene is TRBJ1-1, the V gene TRBV5-1; a possible D gene is TRBD1 (6 bases). CDR1 and CDR2 (germline): SGHRS, YFSETQ. The CDR3 is 15 amino acids. V gave up 4 bases and J gave up 1 base, with 14 bases separating them. In DNA, the CDR3 is TGCGCCAGCAGCACACGGACAGTCTCGAACACTGAAGCTTTCTTT. Residues: CASSTRTVSNTEAFF.

The V call is TRBV15, the J call TRBJ2-7; perhaps TRBD1 as D (6 bases). The CDR3 runs 14 residues. Trimming shortened V by 0 bases and J by 3 bases, and 9 bases separated the two germline ends. The V gene's germline CDR1 is LNHNV and CDR2 YYDKDF (reference sequence). CDR3 protein: CATSRDAGVYEQYF. CDR3 sequence (DNA): TGTGCCACCAGCAGAGATGCAGGGGTCTACGAGCAGTACTTC.

This chain uses TRBV25-1 with TRBJ2-3; 13 nucleotides line up with TRBD2. With 5 bases clipped from V and 3 bases from J, the junction kept 2 bases outside the gene matches. CDR3 length equals 15 residues. CDR1 MGHDK and CDR2 SYGVNS come from the germline V gene. The CDR3 is CASSRLAGGTDTQYF. CDR3 coding DNA: TGTGCCAGCAGTCGACTAGCGGGAGGAACAGATACGCAGTATTTT.

The CDR3 DNA follows: TGTGCCAGCAGCTTAGTCTCAGACTCCAACTATGGCTACACCTTC. This codes for CASSLVSDSNYGYTF. The V call is TRBV7-9, the J call TRBJ1-2; D gene ambiguous. Germline values: CDR1 SEHNR, CDR2 FQNEAQ (reference sequence). The V gene lost 1 base and the J gene lost 2 bases, with 11 bases spanning the gap. This CDR3 contains 15 residues.

This sequence joins TRBV4-3 and TRBJ2-7; 8 bases agree with TRBD1. Germline V CDR1 and CDR2: LGHNA, YSLEER. The CDR3 loop spans 15 amino acids. Trimming at V came to 3 bases and at J to 5 bases, leaving 9 bases not matched to a gene. The CDR3 sequence is CASSQRFGQGHEQYF. The CDR3 nucleotides read TGCGCCAGCAGCCAGCGTTTCGGACAGGGACACGAGCAGTACTTC.

V and J are TRBV2 and TRBJ2-3; tentatively, D is TRBD1 (5 bases). Germline CDR1 SNHLY, CDR2 FYNNEI. This CDR3 comprises 11 residues. The ends were cut back, 8 bases at V and 9 bases at J, with 12 bases in the middle. The CDR3 DNA reads as TGTGCCAGCCTTGGGCAGGGAACGCAGTATTTT. This codes for CASLGQGTQYF.